These T cell receptor beta chains were read from a single sample in a study of cytomegalovirus exposure and HLA in healthy donors. The method was immunoSEQ multiplex PCR; TCRdb's version includes in-frame clones alone and lacks a portion of them. The sample records 160,000 or so clones, 80% to 90% being singletons. The specimen was PBMCs. Receptor source: a woman aged 18-35 years in good health and CMV-seronegative. CDR3s include the opening cysteine and the closing phenylalanine or tryptophan. Each record gives: D gene, clone size, J gene, V gene, CDR3 protein, CDR3 DNA. D genes are given only for firm matches. Some rows mark clone size as missing; the rest say once, few, many or name a class of expanded clone.

.	.	TRBJ1-3	TRBV19	CASTRLGTIYF	TGTGCCAGTACCAGGTTGGGCACCATATATTTT
.	.	TRBJ1-5	TRBV10-3	CATNRDHSNQPQHF	TGTGCCACGAACAGGGACCATAGCAATCAGCCCCAGCATTTT
TRBD2	once	TRBJ2-3	TRBV10-3	CAISPTGLVGGTQYF	TGTGCCATCAGCCCTACGGGACTAGTAGGGGGTACGCAGTATTTT
TRBD2	.	TRBJ2-2	TRBV30	CAWRRVREAGELFF	TGTGCCTGGAGAAGGGTTCGGGAGGCCGGGGAGCTGTTTTTT
TRBD1	.	TRBJ2-7	TRBV29-1	CSVLRDSQTYEQYF	TGCAGCGTCCTGAGGGACAGCCAAACCTACGAGCAGTACTTC
.	.	TRBJ1-1	TRBV4-1	CASSQAGATEAFF	TGCGCCAGCAGCCAAGCAGGGGCCACTGAAGCTTTCTTT
TRBD1	.	TRBJ1-2	TRBV5-1	CASSSQSGQGPLTGYTF	TGCGCCAGCAGCTCCCAGTCTGGACAGGGCCCTTTAACAGGCTACACCTTC
.	few	TRBJ1-1	TRBV5-4	CASSLAADPNTEAFF	TGTGCCAGCAGCTTGGCCGCAGATCCCAACACTGAAGCTTTCTTT
.	.	TRBJ1-2	TRBV7-2	CASSSQGYGYTF	TGTGCCAGCAGCTCACAGGGATATGGCTACACCTTC
.	few	TRBJ1-1	TRBV6-5	CASSAFGLGRTEAFF	TGTGCCAGCAGTGCCTTTGGACTGGGTCGGACTGAAGCTTTCTTT
.	.	TRBJ2-7	TRBV30	CAWSGTPYSYEQYF	TGTGCCTGGAGTGGAACCCCCTACTCCTACGAGCAGTACTTC
TRBD1	.	TRBJ1-5	TRBV30	CAWSRQGDQPQHF	TGTGCCTGGAGTAGGCAGGGGGATCAGCCCCAGCATTTT
.	.	TRBJ1-6	TRBV4-1	CASSPRDFSPLHF	TGCGCCAGCAGCCCTAGGGACTTTTCACCCCTCCACTTT
.	.	TRBJ1-1	TRBV15	CATSRDRYRADTEAFF	TGTGCCACCAGCAGAGATAGGTACAGGGCGGACACTGAAGCTTTCTTT
.	.	TRBJ2-2	TRBV10-2	CASGGAGRMAGNTGELFF	TGCGCCAGCGGCGGAGCGGGTCGGATGGCGGGAAACACCGGGGAGCTGTTTTTT
TRBD2	.	TRBJ2-1	TRBV14	CASSQDRLAGGPGEQFF	TGTGCCAGCAGCCAAGACAGACTAGCGGGAGGGCCCGGGGAGCAGTTCTTC
.	few	TRBJ2-4	TRBV6-1	CASSSGAQNIQYF	TGTGCCAGCAGTTCTGGGGCCCAAAACATTCAGTACTTC
.	.	TRBJ1-1	TRBV2	CASSVGLTEAFF	TGTGCCAGCAGTGTGGGACTGACGGAAGCTTTCTTT
.	once	TRBJ1-6	TRBV10-3	CATIQGMGPSPLHF	TGTGCCACGATACAGGGAATGGGGCCTTCACCCCTCCACTTT
TRBD2	.	TRBJ2-7	TRBV6-5	CASRRATSGSYEQYF	TGTGCCAGCAGACGAGCGACTAGCGGGAGCTACGAGCAGTACTTC
.	.	TRBJ1-3	TRBV28	CASSPRRPSGNTIYF	TGTGCCAGCAGTCCCCGGAGGCCCTCTGGAAACACCATATATTTT
TRBD2	.	TRBJ2-1	TRBV9	CASSVGGRAGGSLDEQFF	TGTGCCAGCAGCGTAGGAGGCCGAGCGGGAGGGTCACTAGATGAGCAGTTCTTC
.	.	TRBJ1-1	TRBV7-6	CASSLGHNTEAFF	TGTGCCAGCAGCCTAGGACACAACACTGAAGCTTTCTTT
.	.	TRBJ2-7	TRBV5-4	CASSPDYSFTYEQYF	TGTGCCAGCAGTCCGGACTATTCCTTCACCTACGAGCAGTACTTC
.	.	TRBJ2-1	TRBV14	CASSQDTQLRRPYNEQFF	TGTGCCAGCAGCCAAGATACCCAGCTAAGGAGACCCTACAATGAGCAGTTCTTC
.	.	TRBJ1-6	TRBV7-6	CASSLDAGISPLHF	TGTGCCAGCAGCTTAGACGCAGGGATCTCACCCCTCCACTTT
TRBD1	.	TRBJ2-2	TRBV7-8	CASSLVGQSTGELFF	TGTGCCAGCAGCTTAGTGGGACAGAGCACCGGGGAGCTGTTTTTT
TRBD1	.	TRBJ1-1	TRBV7-9	CASSLTRDRGQTEAFF	TGTGCCAGCAGTTTGACTCGGGACAGAGGACAGACTGAAGCTTTCTTT